This TCR beta chain stems from a study of cytomegalovirus exposure and HLA in healthy donors. It was with 60 Vbeta and 13 Jbeta primers that the PCR ran. The data were produced by immunoSEQ multiplex PCR, yet TCRdb's version contains in-frame clones alone and is incomplete. The sample has about 76,000 clones, roughly 73% seen once. Germline-derived CDR1 and CDR2 are WSHSY and SAAADI. V lost 8 bases, J lost 3 bases, and 6 bases stayed unmatched. The CDR3 totals 13 residues. Material: PBMCs. The rearrangement links TRBV10-2 to TRBJ1-2; 7 bases are shared with TRBD1. This TCR derives from a woman between 40 and 55 years old in good health and CMV-seropositive. The CDR3 DNA reads TGCGCCAGCGCGACAGGGACGGACTATGGCTACACCTTC. Encoded protein: CASATGTDYGYTF.